These 3 T cell receptor beta chains share one sample of origin, sequenced in a study of cytomegalovirus exposure and HLA in healthy donors. Vbeta (60) and Jbeta (13) primers were used in the PCR. The method was immunoSEQ multiplex PCR; TCRdb's version includes in-frame clones alone and lacks a portion of them. This sample yields about 110,000 clones, of which 81% are seen a single time; 2.2% belongs to the top ten. Sequenced sample: PBMCs. The origin of the receptors is a young woman in good health and CMV-seronegative.

This clone turned up a few times. This chain links TRBV11-2 with TRBJ1-1, with D possibly matching TRBD1 (5 bases). The germline V gene has CDR1 SGHAT and CDR2 FQNNGV. This CDR3 comprises 14 residues. Trimming took off 1 base at V and 9 bases at J, with 15 bases between the two ends. CDR3 nucleotides: TGTGCCAGCAGCTTAGCTGACGGGCAGGGAAAAGCTTTCTTT. Translation gives CASSLADGQGKAFF. The whole variable domain, filled in from reference TRBV11-2 and TRBJ1-1, reads EAGVAQSPRYKIIEKRQSVAFWCNPISGHATLYWYQQILGQGPKLLIQFQNNGVVDDSQLPKDRFSAERLKGVDSTLKIQPAKLEDSAVYLCASSLADGQGKAFFGQGTRLTVV.

The sample holds one count of this clone. V and J are TRBV4-1 and TRBJ2-3; D is unresolved. Germline V gene lookup returns CDR1 MGHRA and CDR2 YSYEKL. The V gene lost 4 bases and the J gene lost 6 bases, with 8 bases spanning the gap. The CDR3 loop spans 12 amino acids. Here the CDR3 reads CASSPPEDTQYF. The CDR3 coding sequence is TGCGCCAGCAGCCCCCCCGAGGATACGCAGTATTTT.

The genes are TRBV2 and TRBJ1-5; 8 positions agree with TRBD1. This CDR3 is 14 amino acids long. Germline V gives CDR1 SNHLY, CDR2 FYNNEI. Trimming took 2 bases from V and 8 from J; bases not matched to a gene: 5. The CDR3: CASSERTGFKPQHF. The CDR3 nucleotides are TGTGCCAGCAGTGAACGGACAGGGTTTAAGCCCCAGCATTTT.